Below, 26 T cell receptor beta chains from the same sample are listed, as sequenced in a study of T cell responses to AZD1222 COVID-19 vaccine (dated by TCRdb to the early 2020s). Libraries came from the immunoSEQ multiplex PCR assay. TCRdb stores this immuneACCESS table with in-frame sequences only. Part of the clones is absent; in the studies checked, under half of the shortfall reflects unresolved V genes, and no reason is known for the rest. The sample table shows some 75,000 clones, and around nine tenths are seen once. The top ten hold around 9.9% of the sample. What this sample's time point label stands for: baseline before first vaccination. Sequencing was performed on peripheral blood, taken on day 0 of AZD1222 vaccination. The source is an adult in good health.

The V call is TRBV4-1, the J call TRBJ2-1; D unclear. V lost 0 bases to trimming and J lost 6 bases, with 6 bases between them. The germline V gene encodes CDR1 MGHRA and CDR2 YSYEKL. The length of the CDR3 is 13 residues. The CDR3 DNA reads TGCGCCAGCAGCCAAGATTACATCAATGAGCAGTTCTTC. Protein product: CASSQDYINEQFF.

V and J are TRBV28 and TRBJ2-1, with TRBD1 matching over 9 bases. In germline, CDR1 is MDHEN, CDR2 SYDVKM. The CDR3 loop spans 17 amino acids. Trimming removed 6 bases from V and 3 bases from J; junction bases left unmatched: 12. CDR3 amino acids: CASSRSTGTGLYNEQFF. CDR3 DNA: TGTGCCAGCAGCCGTAGTACCGGGACAGGGCTCTACAATGAGCAGTTCTTC.

The rearrangement uses TRBV9 and TRBJ2-7; TRBD1 agrees at 7 bases. The germline V gene encodes CDR1 SGDLS and CDR2 YYNGEE. The CDR3 runs to 15 residues. J gave up 4 bases and V 3 bases, and 10 bases lay outside the gene matches. The CDR3 spells CASSAQTGILYEQYF. The CDR3 DNA follows: TGTGCCAGCAGCGCCCAGACAGGGATCTTGTACGAGCAGTACTTC.

The chain couples TRBV7-9 to TRBJ2-5, with a tentative D call TRBD2 (6 bases). The CDR3 is 15 amino acids. The V and J ends lost 4 bases and 2 bases respectively, with 14 bases between them. Per the germline V gene, CDR1 is SEHNR and CDR2 is FQNEAQ (reference sequence). CDR3: CASSSHLGTQETQYF. The CDR3 DNA is TGTGCCAGCAGCTCACACTTAGGGACTCAAGAGACCCAGTACTTC.

The rearrangement links TRBV2 to TRBJ2-3, with D tentatively TRBD1 or TRBD2 (6 bases each). The CDR3 spans 14 residues. V was shortened by 10 bases and J by 8 bases, with 22 bases between the two germline ends. Germline CDR1 and CDR2: SNHLY and FYNNEI. The CDR3 DNA is TGTGCCACCCGGGGGCTAGCACCAGCGGGTACGCAGTATTTT. Protein sequence: CATRGLAPAGTQYF.

The CDR3 region is CSVGRNTNTEAFF. The CDR3 DNA sequence: TGCAGCGTTGGGCGGAACACTAACACTGAAGCTTTCTTT. V gene TRBV29-1 combines with J gene TRBJ1-1; D ambiguous. V dropped 4 bases and J dropped 2 bases, with 11 bases sitting between them. Germline lookup yields CDR1 SQVTM and CDR2 ANQGSEA. CDR3 size: 13 residues.

The chain couples TRBV5-4 to TRBJ1-2, with D tentatively TRBD1 (5 bases). This CDR3 comprises 14 residues. CDR1 is SGHNT, CDR2 YYREEE, per germline (reference sequence). V shed 6 bases and J shed 4 bases, with 16 bases lying between them. For the CDR3, the DNA is TGTGCCAGCACCGCGGGGCGGGGGGTCTATGGCTACACCTTC. Its protein is CASTAGRGVYGYTF.

The chain employs TRBV6-2 or TRBV6-3 and TRBJ2-2; no firm D call. This CDR3 has 13 amino acids. Germline CDR1 reads MNHEY; CDR2 reads SVGEGT. The V gene lost 4 bases and the J gene lost 8 bases, with 11 bases spanning the gap. CDR3 bases: TGTGCCAGCAGTTCTGCCAACTCTGGGGAGCTGTTTTTT. Residues: CASSSANSGELFF.

This chain uses TRBV7-9 with TRBJ2-2; D is unresolved. V was cut by 2 bases and J by 6 bases, with 10 bases left in between. Germline lookup yields CDR1 SEHNR and CDR2 FQNEAQ (reference sequence). This CDR3 comprises 14 residues. In DNA, the CDR3 is TGTGCCAGCAGCTTAAAGGGCCAACCCGGGGAGCTGTTTTTT. Its translation: CASSLKGQPGELFF.

The chain recombines TRBV14 with TRBJ1-2; D gene ambiguous. The V gene's germline CDR1 is SGHDN and CDR2 FVKESK. The CDR3 length is 12 residues. With 0 bases removed from V and 10 bases from J, the gap between germline ends came to 9 bases. CDR3 protein: CASSQEDRVYTF. The CDR3 DNA reads as TGTGCCAGCAGCCAAGAAGACCGAGTCTACACCTTC.

This clone was detected only once. V gene TRBV29-1 combines with J gene TRBJ1-1; the D gene is possibly TRBD1 (6 bases). The CDR3 is 12 amino acids. V lost 6 bases, J lost 1 base, and 9 bases lay in between. Germline assignment: CDR1 SQVTM and CDR2 ANQGSEA. CDR3 sequence: CSVRGQNTEAFF. In DNA, the CDR3 is TGCAGCGTCCGGGGACAGAACACTGAAGCTTTCTTT. Full variable domain (missing parts from reference TRBV29-1 and TRBJ1-1): SAVISQKPSRDICQRGTSLTIQCQVDSQVTMMFWYRQQPGQSLTLIATANQGSEATYESGFVIDKFPISRPNLTFSTLTVSNMSPEDSSIYLCSVRGQNTEAFFGQGTRLTVV.

V gene TRBV19 combines with J gene TRBJ1-2; TRBD1 is a possible D gene (5 bases). The CDR3 runs to 14 residues. From germline, CDR1 is LNHDA and CDR2 SQIVND (reference sequence). V was trimmed by 5 bases and J by 8 bases, leaving 18 bases between them. The CDR3 DNA reads TGTGCCAGTAGTCCGCGGGACTTTCAGGGAGGCTACACCTTC. Encoded protein: CASSPRDFQGGYTF.

This clone was observed a single time. The chain links TRBV16 to TRBJ1-2; perhaps TRBD1 as D (5 bases). V lost 6 bases to trimming and J lost 3 bases, with 11 bases between them. The germline V gene has CDR1 KGHSY and CDR2 FQNENV. CDR3 length: 13 amino acids. The CDR3 loop reads CASSLEGYYGYTF. Here the CDR3 DNA reads TGTGCCAGCAGTCTGGAGGGGTACTATGGCTACACCTTC.

The gene calls are TRBV5-1 and TRBJ2-1; 7 bases map to TRBD1. With V trimmed by 2 bases and J by 3 bases, 5 bases remained unmatched. Germline V lookup: CDR1 SGHRS, CDR2 YFSETQ. CDR3 size: 15 residues. In DNA, the CDR3 is TGCGCCAGCAGCTTAGGGGGACAGCACTACAATGAGCAGTTCTTC. Protein product: CASSLGGQHYNEQFF.

J is TRBJ2-5 and V is TRBV15, with TRBD2 matching 8 bases. Germline V gene sequence: CDR1 LNHNV, CDR2 YYDKDF (reference sequence). The CDR3 runs 15 residues. J was trimmed by 5 bases and V by 3 bases; bases with no gene match: 8. CDR3 sequence reads: CATSSGGGPWETQYF. The CDR3 DNA reads TGTGCCACCAGCAGCGGGGGGGGACCTTGGGAGACCCAGTACTTC.

This clone was seen more than once but under ten times. The CDR3 bases are TGCAGCGTTGGGACGCGCAGAGCTTTCTTT. Amino acids: CSVGTRRAFF. J is TRBJ1-1 and V is TRBV29-1, with D unresolved. Trimming pared 4 bases from V and 10 bases from J, leaving 10 bases between. There are 10 residues in the CDR3. Germline V CDR1 and CDR2: SQVTM, ANQGSEA.

The chain uses TRBV11-2 and TRBJ2-1, with a possible D match to TRBD1 (6 bases). This CDR3 contains 17 residues. The ends were cut back, 6 bases at V and 0 bases at J, with 18 bases in the middle. Looked up from germline, CDR1 is SGHAT and CDR2 is FQNNGV. CDR3 loop: CASRVAGAPSSYNEQFF. Here the CDR3 DNA reads TGTGCCAGCAGGGTTGCAGGGGCCCCCAGCTCCTACAATGAGCAGTTCTTC.

This chain connects TRBV14 to TRBJ2-7, with D possibly TRBD1 on 5 matching bases. Trimming took 0 bases from V and 8 from J, leaving 14 bases between them. CDR1 SGHDN and CDR2 FVKESK come from the germline V gene. The CDR3 is 14 residues long. The CDR3 spells CASSQEYRRKKQYV. CDR3 sequence (DNA): TGTGCCAGCAGCCAAGAGTACAGGAGAAAAAAGCAGTACGTC.

This clone was picked up a small number of times. The chain is built from TRBV6-5 and TRBJ1-5, with D unresolved. CDR3 size: 13 residues. Germline values: CDR1 MNHEY, CDR2 SVGAGI. V lost 8 bases to trimming and J lost 5 bases, with 13 bases between them. The CDR3 sequence: CASRPHPDQPQHF. CDR3 in DNA: TGTGCCAGCCGCCCCCATCCGGATCAGCCCCAGCATTTT.

This clone was detected once. V usage is TRBV13 and J usage is TRBJ2-3, with TRBD1 identical over 9 bases. CDR3 length: 16 amino acids. The germline V gene has CDR1 PRHDT and CDR2 FYEKMQ (reference sequence). The trim removed 3 bases at V and 2 bases at J, leaving 6 bases unmatched. The CDR3 region has the DNA TGTGCCAGCAGCTTTTGGACAGGGGATAACACAGATACGCAGTATTTT. This gives the protein CASSFWTGDNTDTQYF.

This clone was seen only once. The chain joins TRBV19 to TRBJ2-1, with a possible D match to TRBD1 (6 bases). V lost 1 base and J 10 bases, leaving 17 bases between the germline ends. CDR1 is LNHDA, CDR2 SQIVND, per germline (reference sequence). CDR3 length: 15 residues. CDR3 coding DNA: TGTGCCAGTAGTATAGGGGCAGGCCCAGGGGAGGAGCAGTTCTTC. This codes for CASSIGAGPGEEQFF.

This chain uses TRBV28 with TRBJ2-7; no clear D gene. V lost 8 bases and J lost 0, with 14 bases in between. This CDR3 is built from 14 residues. Germline CDR1 is MDHEN and CDR2 is SYDVKM. CDR3 bases: TGTGCCAGCCCCGGTCCGGGCCACTCCTACGAGCAGTACTTC. Its protein is CASPGPGHSYEQYF.

The chain combines TRBV29-1 with TRBJ1-2; D perhaps matches TRBD1 (5 bases). V was trimmed by 1 base and J by 4 bases, leaving 13 bases between them. This CDR3 is 14 amino acids long. Germline V CDR1 and CDR2: SQVTM, ANQGSEA. As DNA, the CDR3 is TGCAGCGTTGAAGGGACTCGGGACCTCTATGGCTACACCTTC. Amino acids: CSVEGTRDLYGYTF.

This CDR3 reads CASSVGMRAGEQYF. In DNA, the CDR3 is TGTGCCAGCAGCGTAGGGATGCGTGCGGGCGAGCAGTACTTC. This chain uses TRBV9 with TRBJ2-7, with D possibly being TRBD2 (5 bases). This CDR3 has 14 amino acids. The ends were cut back, 0 bases at V and 6 bases at J, with 13 bases in the middle. Germline V gene sequence: CDR1 SGDLS, CDR2 YYNGEE. The variable domain in full, with the rest retrieved from reference TRBV9 and TRBJ2-7, is DSGVTQTPKHLITATGQRVTLRCSPRSGDLSVYWYQQSLDQGLQFLIQYYNGEERAKGNILERFSAQQFPDLHSELNLSSLELGDSALYFCASSVGMRAGEQYFGPGTRLTVT.

This sequence joins TRBV28 and TRBJ1-2; D gene uncertain. Trimming pared 4 bases from V and 3 bases from J, leaving 6 bases between. This CDR3 has 12 amino acids. In germline, CDR1 is MDHEN, CDR2 SYDVKM. DNA of the CDR3: TGTGCCAGCAGTTGGGAGGACTATGGCTACACCTTC. This translates into CASSWEDYGYTF.

The chain is built from TRBV29-1 and TRBJ2-1; D call uncertain. Germline CDR1 and CDR2: SQVTM and ANQGSEA. The germline V and J ends were trimmed by 5 bases and 0 bases, with 5 bases remaining between them. CDR3 length: 12 amino acids. This CDR3 is CSVRGSYNEQFF. CDR3 DNA: TGCAGCGTTCGTGGCTCCTACAATGAGCAGTTCTTC.